This TCR beta chain derives from a study of blood T cells in healthy people across ages. Sample-barcoded 5' priming and a J-beta primer mix drove a second PCR of roughly 7 to 11 cycles. TCRdb re-called the 5' RACE reads with MiXCR, one entry per CDR3 protein. The top ten hold approximately 0.75% of the sample, which has fewer than 1,200,000 distinct CDR3 sequences, roughly a quarter seen once. V dropped 5 bases and J dropped 2; count of bases not matched to a gene: 6. The CDR3 consists of 14 residues. Germline lookup yields CDR1 SQVTM and CDR2 ANQGSEA. Findings and caveats of the study: Long-lived donors exceeded aged donors in naive CD4+ cells and diversity.

This clonotype was seen a few times. Its antigen is unknown. This sample also belongs to another study, concerning T cells of mothers and their children. This second study says: Second-round PCR products received sample barcodes and 2-4 random nucleotides from the M1S primer. Slightly higher, non-significant overlap characterized related mother-child pairs relative to unrelated pairs.

Sample: blood. The chain has TRBV29-1 and TRBJ2-1, with TRBD1 matching 7 bases. This TCR derives from a girl aged 2 to 10 in good health. The CDR3 nucleotides are TGCAGCGTTACTGGGCAGGGGGCCTACAATGAGCAGTTCTTC. Translated, it gives CSVTGQGAYNEQFF.